A single sample is the source of the 24 T cell receptor beta chains below, sequenced in a study of blood T cell repertoires in COVID-19. Data came from immunoSEQ multiplex PCR; TCRdb stores just in-frame clones and leaves some out. The table includes 99,000 or so clones, around nine tenths detected once. Material: peripheral blood. These receptors all come from a man between 45 and 60 years old with COVID-19, enrolled during active disease.

The chain carries TRBV29-1 and TRBJ2-7, with D unresolved. The CDR3 spans 13 residues. In germline, CDR1 is SQVTM, CDR2 ANQGSEA. Between the trimmed V and J ends, which lost 0 bases and 1 base, there was a span of 7 bases. The CDR3 is CSVEDPGSYEQYF. The DNA for the CDR3 is TGCAGCGTTGAAGATCCAGGATCCTACGAGCAGTACTTC.

The chain links TRBV24-1 to TRBJ2-5, with 8 bases identical to TRBD1. V was pared by 0 bases and J by 5 bases, with 7 bases of the junction left unmatched. The CDR3 is 16 residues long. Germline lookup yields CDR1 KGHDR and CDR2 SFDVKD. CDR3 coding DNA: TGTGCCACCAGTGATTTGGGGACAGGCGGGGCCGAGACCCAGTACTTC. The encoded protein is CATSDLGTGGAETQYF.

The gene calls are TRBV9 and TRBJ2-1; 9 bases line up with TRBD2. The germline CDR1 and CDR2 sequences are SGDLS and YYNGEE. V lost 0 bases and J lost 6; bases outside the gene matches: 7. This CDR3 region has 16 residues. The CDR3 DNA follows: TGTGCCAGCAGCGTAGCTGGCCTAGCGGGGCTCAATGAGCAGTTCTTC. Encoded protein: CASSVAGLAGLNEQFF.

The chain links TRBV27 to TRBJ1-6; 7 bases are a match to TRBD1. The V and J ends lost 8 bases and 7 bases, in that order; junction bases with no gene match: 14. The length of the CDR3 is 16 residues. Germline CDR1 and CDR2: MNHEY and SMNVEV (reference sequence). The CDR3 region is CASGFDRGTENSPLHF. DNA of the CDR3: TGTGCCAGCGGGTTCGACCGAGGGACAGAAAATTCACCCCTCCACTTT.

The CDR3 is CATSGRTGDTQYF. The CDR3 DNA reads TGTGCCACCAGCGGCCGGACAGGAGATACGCAGTATTTT. This chain uses TRBV15 with TRBJ2-3; 7 bases align to TRBD1. The trim removed 5 bases at V and 5 bases at J, leaving 4 bases unmatched. The CDR3 covers 13 residues. Germline V gene data show CDR1 as LNHNV and CDR2 as YYDKDF (reference sequence).

In its sample, this clone was seen once. The CDR3 protein is CSGGQGNTEAFF. The CDR3 DNA is TGCAGCGGTGGACAGGGGAACACTGAAGCTTTCTTT. The V call is TRBV29-1, the J call TRBJ1-1; 8 bases agree with TRBD1. The junction had 2 bases not matched to a gene; V was cut back by 7 bases and J by 1 base. This CDR3 is 12 amino acids long. CDR1 is SQVTM and CDR2 is ANQGSEA in the germline V gene.

This rearrangement joins TRBV5-8 to TRBJ2-7, with a weak D call TRBD1 (5 bases). The ends were cut back, 1 base at V and 3 bases at J, with 14 bases in the middle. This CDR3 is 15 amino acids long. Germline lookup yields CDR1 SGHTS and CDR2 YDEGEE. CDR3: CASSLNPTGVYEQYF. The CDR3 nucleotides are TGTGCCAGCAGCTTGAATCCCACAGGAGTCTACGAGCAGTACTTC.

The J gene is TRBJ2-7, the V gene TRBV5-1; 7 nucleotides align to TRBD1. The germline V gene has CDR1 SGHRS and CDR2 YFSETQ. The ends lost 5 bases at V and 5 bases at J; junction bases unmatched: 7. The CDR3 runs to 13 residues. The CDR3 DNA is TGCGCCAGCAGACGCGGACAGGTCAACGAGCAGTACTTC. This sequence encodes CASRRGQVNEQYF.

V is TRBV10-3 and J is TRBJ2-2, with a weak D call TRBD1 (7 bases). V lost 10 bases, J lost 5 bases, and 14 bases lay in between. The CDR3 runs to 13 residues. The germline gives CDR1 ENHRY, CDR2 SYGVKD. CDR3 bases: TGTGCCAACTCCAGGGGGGAGACCGGGGAGCTGTTTTTT. Its translation is CANSRGETGELFF.

V usage is TRBV28 and J usage is TRBJ1-2, with a possible D match to TRBD1 (6 bases). The V gene's germline CDR1 is MDHEN and CDR2 SYDVKM. V shed 6 bases and J shed 4 bases, with 15 bases lying between them. This CDR3 spans 14 amino acids. CDR3 bases: TGTGCCAGCAGGCAACAGGGATTTAGCTATGGCTACACCTTC. Translated, it gives CASRQQGFSYGYTF.

This chain joins TRBV9 and TRBJ2-7, with 9 bases identical to TRBD1. The junction had 4 bases not matched to a gene; V was cut back by 0 bases and J by 0 bases. Germline lookup yields CDR1 SGDLS and CDR2 YYNGEE. This CDR3 has 16 residues. The CDR3, as DNA: TGTGCCAGCAGCGTAGGGTCGGGACAGGGCTCCTACGAGCAGTACTTC. Translating it yields CASSVGSGQGSYEQYF. The complete variable domain, with remaining parts taken from reference TRBV9 and TRBJ2-7, reads DSGVTQTPKHLITATGQRVTLRCSPRSGDLSVYWYQQSLDQGLQFLIQYYNGEERAKGNILERFSAQQFPDLHSELNLSSLELGDSALYFCASSVGSGQGSYEQYFGPGTRLTVT.

J is TRBJ1-6 and V is TRBV5-6, with 11 bases that match TRBD1. This CDR3 is 15 amino acids long. The trim removed 3 bases at V and 9 bases at J, leaving 5 bases unmatched. The germline gives CDR1 SGHDT, CDR2 YYEEEE. CDR3 coding DNA: TGTGCCAGCAGCTCCGGGACAGGGGGTTTTTCACCCCTCCACTTT. Translated: CASSSGTGGFSPLHF.

The chain joins TRBV9 to TRBJ1-6, with 9 bases fitting TRBD1. The V gene's germline CDR1 is SGDLS and CDR2 YYNGEE. The CDR3 covers 14 residues. With V trimmed by 3 bases and J by 9 bases, 4 bases remained unmatched. The CDR3 sequence: CASSEQGATSPLHF. DNA for the CDR3: TGTGCCAGCAGCGAACAGGGGGCTACTTCACCCCTCCACTTT.

The chain recombines TRBV28 with TRBJ2-3; TRBD2 matches 8 bases. V dropped 6 bases and J dropped 4; count of bases not matched to a gene: 9. CDR3 length: 15 amino acids. The V gene's germline CDR1 is MDHEN and CDR2 SYDVKM. CDR3 residues: CASSHSGAGSDTQYF. Here the CDR3 DNA reads TGTGCCAGCAGCCATAGCGGGGCCGGCTCAGATACGCAGTATTTT.

The chain is built from TRBV6-1 and TRBJ2-1; a weak D match, TRBD2 (6 bases). Germline V gene data show CDR1 as MNHNS and CDR2 as SASEGT. This CDR3 spans 18 amino acids. V lost 1 base and J lost 4, with 20 bases in between. CDR3 in DNA: TGTGCCAGCAGTGAAGTTTCACAGGCCTATCGGGGGTACAATGAGCAGTTCTTC. Encoded protein: CASSEVSQAYRGYNEQFF.

This clone was seen just once. The rearrangement links TRBV7-2 to TRBJ2-1, with 10 bases identical to TRBD2. Trimming at V came to 1 base and at J to 12 bases, leaving 12 bases not matched to a gene. This CDR3 region has 16 residues. Per the germline V gene, CDR1 is SGHTA and CDR2 is FQGNSA. CDR3: CASSLESGGAGLGQFF. CDR3 coding DNA: TGTGCCAGCAGCTTAGAAAGCGGGGGGGCTGGTTTAGGGCAGTTCTTC.

The chain has TRBV5-8 and TRBJ1-6; D is ambiguous. The V end lost 3 bases, the J end lost 14 bases, and 18 bases lay between the germline ends. Germline V gives CDR1 SGHTS, CDR2 YDEGEE. The CDR3 totals 14 residues. DNA of the CDR3: TGTGCCAGCAGCTCCACTAGCGTGGGGATGTCCCTCCACTTT. Amino acid sequence: CASSSTSVGMSLHF.

The rearrangement links TRBV14 to TRBJ2-1, with 10 nucleotides matching TRBD2. This CDR3 has 17 amino acids. The germline V gene encodes CDR1 SGHDN and CDR2 FVKESK. The J segment lost 2 bases and the V segment lost 0 bases, leaving 4 bases of the junction unmatched. The CDR3 DNA reads as TGTGCCAGCAGCCAAGATTGGCTAGCGGGGGCCTACAATGAGCAGTTCTTC. The encoded protein is CASSQDWLAGAYNEQFF.

V and J are TRBV2 and TRBJ2-1; 13 nucleotides line up with TRBD2. CDR1 and CDR2 from the germline V gene are SNHLY and FYNNEI. Trimming cost V 7 bases and J 0 bases; bases outside gene matches: 12. The CDR3 totals 19 residues. In DNA, the CDR3 is TGTGCCAGCACAGTCTGGACTAGCGGGGGCCCCAGCTCCTACAATGAGCAGTTCTTC. Its translation: CASTVWTSGGPSSYNEQFF.

This rearrangement joins TRBV9 to TRBJ1-1; possibly TRBD1 for D (6 bases). Per the germline V gene, CDR1 is SGDLS and CDR2 is YYNGEE. The V gene lost 2 bases and the J gene lost 2 bases, with 10 bases spanning the gap. CDR3 length: 14 residues. CDR3 DNA sequence: TGTGCCAGCAGCGTCAGGGACATAAACACTGAAGCTTTCTTT. This sequence encodes CASSVRDINTEAFF.

The chain uses TRBV9 and TRBJ2-2; TRBD1 agrees at 9 bases. This CDR3 has 17 amino acids. After removal of 4 bases from V and 4 bases from J, the junction contained 11 bases not matched to a gene. Germline V gene data show CDR1 as SGDLS and CDR2 as YYNGEE. In nucleotides, the CDR3 is TGTGCCAGCAGCCCAAACCCGGGACAGGGATTCACCGGGGAGCTGTTTTTT. The encoded protein is CASSPNPGQGFTGELFF.

The V gene is TRBV6-6, the J gene TRBJ2-7, with 11 bases identical to TRBD1. V lost 3 bases, J lost 2 bases, and 3 bases stayed unmatched. This CDR3 has 15 amino acids. Germline loops: CDR1 MNHNY, CDR2 SVGAGI (reference sequence). CDR3 bases: TGTGCCAGCAGTTATACGGGACAGGGGGCCTACGAGCAGTACTTC. As protein: CASSYTGQGAYEQYF.

The genes are TRBV9 and TRBJ1-3; D unresolved. The V end was cut by 1 base, the J end by 0 bases, with 8 bases between. From germline, CDR1 is SGDLS and CDR2 YYNGEE. CDR3 length equals 15 residues. The CDR3 protein is CASSVRGGSGNTIYF. The DNA of the CDR3 is TGTGCCAGCAGCGTACGGGGTGGCTCTGGAAACACCATATATTTT. The full variable domain, with the rest looked up from reference TRBV9 and TRBJ1-3, is DSGVTQTPKHLITATGQRVTLRCSPRSGDLSVYWYQQSLDQGLQFLIQYYNGEERAKGNILERFSAQQFPDLHSELNLSSLELGDSALYFCASSVRGGSGNTIYFGEGSWLTVV.

This chain links TRBV10-3 with TRBJ2-1; weak D call: TRBD1 (6 bases). V gave up 5 bases and J gave up 7 bases, with 9 bases separating them. The CDR3 runs 12 residues. The germline gives CDR1 ENHRY, CDR2 SYGVKD. This chain's CDR3 is CAISLRGNEQFF. Written as DNA, the CDR3 is TGTGCCATCAGTCTTAGGGGGAATGAGCAGTTCTTC.